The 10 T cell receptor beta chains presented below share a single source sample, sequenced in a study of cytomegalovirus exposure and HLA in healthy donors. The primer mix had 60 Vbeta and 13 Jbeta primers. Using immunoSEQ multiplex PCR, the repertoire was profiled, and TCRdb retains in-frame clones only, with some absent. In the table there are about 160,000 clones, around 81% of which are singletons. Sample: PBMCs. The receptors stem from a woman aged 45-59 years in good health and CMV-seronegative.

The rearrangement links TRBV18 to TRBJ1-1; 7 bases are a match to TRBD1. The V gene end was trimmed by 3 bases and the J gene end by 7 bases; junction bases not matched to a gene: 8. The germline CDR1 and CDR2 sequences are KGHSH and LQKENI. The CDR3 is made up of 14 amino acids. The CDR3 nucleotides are TGTGCCAGCTCACCTTCGGGGGACAGAGGTGAAGCTTTCTTT. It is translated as CASSPSGDRGEAFF.

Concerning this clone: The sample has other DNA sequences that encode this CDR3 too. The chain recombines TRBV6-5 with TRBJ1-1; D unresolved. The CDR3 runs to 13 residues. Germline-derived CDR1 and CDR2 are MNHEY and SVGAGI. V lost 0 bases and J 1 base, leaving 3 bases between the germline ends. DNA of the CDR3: TGTGCCAGCAGTTACTCGCGGAACACTGAAGCTTTCTTT. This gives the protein CASSYSRNTEAFF.

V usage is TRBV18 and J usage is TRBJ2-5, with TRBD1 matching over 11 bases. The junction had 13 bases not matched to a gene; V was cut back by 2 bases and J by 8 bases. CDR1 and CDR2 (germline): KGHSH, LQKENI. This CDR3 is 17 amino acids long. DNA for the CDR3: TGTGCCAGCTCACCAGTCGGACAGGGGGCTTTAGGATATACCCAGTACTTC. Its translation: CASSPVGQGALGYTQYF.

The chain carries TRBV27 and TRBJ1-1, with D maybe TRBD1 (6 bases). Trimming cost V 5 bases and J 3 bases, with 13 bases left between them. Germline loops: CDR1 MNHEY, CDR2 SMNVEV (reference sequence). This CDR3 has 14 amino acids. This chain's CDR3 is CASSPGVTDTEAFF. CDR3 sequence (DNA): TGTGCCAGCAGTCCAGGGGTTACCGACACTGAAGCTTTCTTT.

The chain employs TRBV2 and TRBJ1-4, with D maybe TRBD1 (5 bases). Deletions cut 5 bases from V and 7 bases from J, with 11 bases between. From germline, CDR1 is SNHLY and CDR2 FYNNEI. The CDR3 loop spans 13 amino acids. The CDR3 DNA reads TGTGCCAGCAGTTATGACAGAATTGAAAAACTGTTTTTT. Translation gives CASSYDRIEKLFF.

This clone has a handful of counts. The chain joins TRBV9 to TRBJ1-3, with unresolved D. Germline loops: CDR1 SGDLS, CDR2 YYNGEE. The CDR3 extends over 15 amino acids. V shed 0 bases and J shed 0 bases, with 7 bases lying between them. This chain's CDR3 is CASSVDKASGNTIYF. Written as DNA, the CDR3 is TGTGCCAGCAGCGTAGATAAAGCCTCTGGAAACACCATATATTTT.

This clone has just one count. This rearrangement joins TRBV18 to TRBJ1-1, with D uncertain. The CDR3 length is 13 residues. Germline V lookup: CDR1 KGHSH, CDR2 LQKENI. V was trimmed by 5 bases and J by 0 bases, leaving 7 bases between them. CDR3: CASSEGLNTEAFF. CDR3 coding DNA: TGTGCCAGCTCAGAGGGTCTGAACACTGAAGCTTTCTTT.

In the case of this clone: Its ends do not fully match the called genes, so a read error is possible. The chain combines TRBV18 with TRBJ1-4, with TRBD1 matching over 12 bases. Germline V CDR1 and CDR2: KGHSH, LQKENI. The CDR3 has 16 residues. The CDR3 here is CVSSRGTGGLNEKLFF. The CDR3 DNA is TGTGTCAGCTCACGAGGGACAGGGGGCCTCAATGAAAAACTGTTTTTT.

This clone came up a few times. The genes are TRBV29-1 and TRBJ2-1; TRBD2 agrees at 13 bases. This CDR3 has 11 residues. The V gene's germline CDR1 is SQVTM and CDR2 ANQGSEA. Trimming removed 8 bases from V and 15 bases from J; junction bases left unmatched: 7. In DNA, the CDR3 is TGCAGCTTTGGACTAGCGGGAGAACTGTTCTTC. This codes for CSFGLAGELFF.

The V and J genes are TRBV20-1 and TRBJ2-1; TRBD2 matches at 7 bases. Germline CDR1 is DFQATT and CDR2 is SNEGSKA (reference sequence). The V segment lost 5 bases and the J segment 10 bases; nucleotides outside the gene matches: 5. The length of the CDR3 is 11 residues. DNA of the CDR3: TGCAGTGCTCCTCTAGCGGCAGAGCAGTTCTTC. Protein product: CSAPLAAEQFF.